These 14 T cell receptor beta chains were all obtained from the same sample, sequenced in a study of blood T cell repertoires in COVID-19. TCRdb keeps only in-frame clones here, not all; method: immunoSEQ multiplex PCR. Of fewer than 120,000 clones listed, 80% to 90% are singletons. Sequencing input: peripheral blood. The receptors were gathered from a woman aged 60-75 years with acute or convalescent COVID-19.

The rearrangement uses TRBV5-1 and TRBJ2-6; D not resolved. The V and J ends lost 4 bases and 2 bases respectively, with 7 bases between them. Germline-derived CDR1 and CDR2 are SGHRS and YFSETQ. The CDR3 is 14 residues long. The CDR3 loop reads CASSPEAGANVLTF. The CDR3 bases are TGCGCCAGCAGCCCTGAGGCTGGGGCCAACGTCCTGACTTTC.

CDR3 sequence: CASSEGYRGNSPLHF. CDR3 coding DNA: TGCGCCAGCAGTGAGGGGTACAGGGGGAATTCACCCCTCCACTTT. This chain connects TRBV10-1 to TRBJ1-6, with 8 bases that match TRBD1. The CDR3 extends over 15 amino acids. Germline V gives CDR1 WNHNN, CDR2 SYGVQD (reference sequence). The trim removed 2 bases at V and 7 bases at J, leaving 4 bases unmatched.

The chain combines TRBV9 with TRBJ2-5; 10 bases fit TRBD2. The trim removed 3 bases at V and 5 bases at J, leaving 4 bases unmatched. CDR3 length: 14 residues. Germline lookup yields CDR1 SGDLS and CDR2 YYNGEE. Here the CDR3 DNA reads TGTGCCAGCAGCGCAACGACTAGCGGGGAGACCCAGTACTTC. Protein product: CASSATTSGETQYF.

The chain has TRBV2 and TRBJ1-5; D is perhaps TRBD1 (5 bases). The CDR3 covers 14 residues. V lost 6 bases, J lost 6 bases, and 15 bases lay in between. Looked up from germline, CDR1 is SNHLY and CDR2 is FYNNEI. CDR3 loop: CASSVQESRQPQHF. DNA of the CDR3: TGTGCCAGCAGCGTACAGGAGTCGCGTCAGCCCCAGCATTTT.

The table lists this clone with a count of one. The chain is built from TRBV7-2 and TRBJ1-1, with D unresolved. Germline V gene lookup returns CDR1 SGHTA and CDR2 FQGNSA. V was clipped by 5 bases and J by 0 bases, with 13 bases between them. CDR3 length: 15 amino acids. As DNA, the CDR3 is TGTGCCAGCAGCGAATCGTCAGACATGAACACTGAAGCTTTCTTT. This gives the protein CASSESSDMNTEAFF.

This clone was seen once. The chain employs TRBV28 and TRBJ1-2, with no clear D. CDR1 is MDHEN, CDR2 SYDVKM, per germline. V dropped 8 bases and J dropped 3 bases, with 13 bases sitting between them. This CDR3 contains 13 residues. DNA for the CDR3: TGTGCCAGCCGGGAGGGTCCCTACTATGGCTACACCTTC. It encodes CASREGPYYGYTF.

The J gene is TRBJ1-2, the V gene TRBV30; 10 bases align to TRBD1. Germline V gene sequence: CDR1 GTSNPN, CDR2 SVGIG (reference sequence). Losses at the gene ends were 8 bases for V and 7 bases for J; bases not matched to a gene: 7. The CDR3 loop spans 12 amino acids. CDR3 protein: CAGLTGGIGYTF. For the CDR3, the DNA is TGTGCCGGGCTGACAGGGGGCATTGGCTACACCTTC. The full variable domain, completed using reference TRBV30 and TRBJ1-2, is SQTIHQWPATLVQPVGSPLSLECTVEGTSNPNLYWYRQAAGRGLQLLFYSVGIGQISSEVPQNLSASRPQDRQFILSSKKLLLSDSGFYLCAGLTGGIGYTFGSGTRLTVV.

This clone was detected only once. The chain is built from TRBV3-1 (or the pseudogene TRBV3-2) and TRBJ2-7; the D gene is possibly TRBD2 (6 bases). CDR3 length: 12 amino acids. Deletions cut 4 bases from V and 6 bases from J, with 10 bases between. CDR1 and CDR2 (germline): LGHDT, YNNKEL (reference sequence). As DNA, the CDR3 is TGTGCCAGCAGCCGCCTAGCGAGCGAGCAGTACTTC. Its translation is CASSRLASEQYF.

The CDR3 DNA reads as TGTGCCAGCTTCTCCCTGGGGCAGCCCTACGAGCAGTACTTC. As protein: CASFSLGQPYEQYF. The J gene is TRBJ2-7, the V gene TRBV27; tentative D call: TRBD1 (5 bases). The CDR3 covers 14 residues. The germline V gene has CDR1 MNHEY and CDR2 SMNVEV (reference sequence). V was clipped by 8 bases and J by 2 bases, with 16 bases between them.

The CDR3 loop is CASSVSRVGETQYF. The CDR3 coding sequence is TGTGCCAGCAGTGTCAGCAGGGTCGGGGAGACCCAGTACTTC. V gene TRBV2 combines with J gene TRBJ2-5; possibly TRBD1 for D (5 bases). From germline, CDR1 is SNHLY and CDR2 FYNNEI. Between the trimmed V and J ends, which lost 4 bases and 5 bases, there was a span of 14 bases. CDR3 length: 14 residues.

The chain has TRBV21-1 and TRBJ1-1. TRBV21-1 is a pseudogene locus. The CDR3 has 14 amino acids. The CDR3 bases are TGTGCCAGCAGCAAACACGACTTCATCACTGAAGCTTTCTTT. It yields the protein CASSKHDFITEAFF.

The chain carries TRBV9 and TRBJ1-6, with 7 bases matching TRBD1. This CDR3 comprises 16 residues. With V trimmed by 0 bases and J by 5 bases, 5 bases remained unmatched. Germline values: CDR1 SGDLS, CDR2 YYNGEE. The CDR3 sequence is CASSVGGGADNSPLHF. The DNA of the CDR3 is TGTGCCAGCAGCGTAGGAGGGGGCGCGGATAATTCACCCCTCCACTTT.

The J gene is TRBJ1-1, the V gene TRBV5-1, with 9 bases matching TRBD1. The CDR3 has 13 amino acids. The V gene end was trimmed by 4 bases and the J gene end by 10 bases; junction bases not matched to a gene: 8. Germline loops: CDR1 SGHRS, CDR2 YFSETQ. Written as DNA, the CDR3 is TGCGCCAGCAGCCCGGCGGGGACAGGGAGAGCTTTCTTT. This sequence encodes CASSPAGTGRAFF.

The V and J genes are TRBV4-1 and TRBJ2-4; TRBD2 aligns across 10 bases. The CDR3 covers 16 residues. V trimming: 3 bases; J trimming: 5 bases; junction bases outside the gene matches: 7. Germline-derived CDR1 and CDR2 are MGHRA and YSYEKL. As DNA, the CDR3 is TGCGCCAGCAGCCACGCCTGGACTAGCGGTGAAAACATTCAGTACTTC. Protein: CASSHAWTSGENIQYF.